A selection of T cell receptor beta chains follows, all from one sample in a study of shared clonotypes between healthy human individuals. TCRdb keeps only in-frame clones here, not all; method: immunoSEQ multiplex PCR. Altogether approximately 2.5 million clones are present, just over 90% being singletons, with the ten largest covering about 0.13%. Sequenced input: naive CD4+ T cells sorted from blood. All receptors derive from a man between 18 and 29 years old in good health. CDR3s include the opening cysteine and the closing phenylalanine or tryptophan. Each record gives: V gene, D gene, clone size, J gene, CDR3 DNA, CDR3 protein. A D gene is named only where the DNA matches it firmly. Some rows have no size entry. The others give once, few or many, or a class for an expanded clone.

>TRBV6-5|NA|NA|TRBJ2-5
TGTGCCAGCAGAGCCGGGACGGCCCAAGAGACCCAGTACTTC
CASRAGTAQETQYF
>TRBV6-5|TRBD1|once|TRBJ2-7
TGTGCCAGCAGTTCGTGGACAGGGGCGTACGAGCAGTACTTC
CASSSWTGAYEQYF
>TRBV4-1|NA|NA|TRBJ1-3
TGCGCCAGCAGTAACAGGGATTCCCTCTCTGGAAACACCATATATTTT
CASSNRDSLSGNTIYF
>TRBV13|TRBD2|once|TRBJ2-1
TGTGCCAGCAGCCCGCGACTAGCGGGGATCTACAATGAGCAGTTCTTC
CASSPRLAGIYNEQFF
>TRBV5-1|NA|NA|TRBJ2-7
TGCGCCAGCAGCTTTAGAGGGTACGAGCAGTACTTC
CASSFRGYEQYF
>TRBV5-8|NA|NA|TRBJ1-4
TGTGCCAGCAGCTACGGACAGTTTAATGAAAAACTGTTTTTT
CASSYGQFNEKLFF
>TRBV5-4|NA|NA|TRBJ1-1
TGTGCCAGCAGCACGGACATGGCTGAAGCTTTCTTT
CASSTDMAEAFF
>TRBV5-6|NA|NA|TRBJ2-3
TGTGCCAGCAGGCGACCTGGGGCAGATACGCAGTATTTT
CASRRPGADTQYF
>TRBV6-1|TRBD2|NA|TRBJ2-7
TGTGCCAGCAGGGATGGGACTAGCGGATCCTACGAGCAGTACTTC
CASRDGTSGSYEQYF
>TRBV5-1|TRBD1|few|TRBJ1-1
TGCGCCAGCAGCCTCGAGACAGGGCGATCTGAAGCTTTCTTT
CASSLETGRSEAFF
>TRBV6-5|NA|NA|TRBJ2-3
TGTGCCAGCAGTTACCTCCCCGGGGGTACGCAGTATTTT
CASSYLPGGTQYF
>TRBV30|TRBD1|NA|TRBJ2-7
TGTGCCCTGGACCGGACAGGGCTTACCTACGAGCAGTACTTC
CALDRTGLTYEQYF
>TRBV5-1|TRBD2|NA|TRBJ2-1
TGCGCCAGCAGGGTAGCGGGGACAAATGAGCAGTTCTTC
CASRVAGTNEQFF
>TRBV28|NA|NA|TRBJ2-3
TGTGCCAGCAGTTTTTTGGGCGGTAGCACAGATACGCAGTATTTT
CASSFLGGSTDTQYF
>TRBV5-1|NA|NA|TRBJ1-3
TGCGCCAGCAGCACCGGACAGACCTCTGGAAACACCATATATTTT
CASSTGQTSGNTIYF
>TRBV30|NA|NA|TRBJ1-5
TGTGCCTGGAGTGTACTCGGGGACCGCAATCAGCCCCAGCATTTT
CAWSVLGDRNQPQHF
>TRBV30|NA|NA|TRBJ2-3
TGTGCCTGGAGTGGTTTCAGGGGCCAGACAGATACGCAGTATTTT
CAWSGFRGQTDTQYF
>TRBV5-1|NA|once|TRBJ2-2
TGCGCCAGCAGCTTGGCGGTTTCGGGGTCCTCCGGGGAGCTGTTTTTT
CASSLAVSGSSGELFF
>TRBV5-1|NA|NA|TRBJ1-1
TGCGCCAGCAGCTGGGGTTGGGACACTGAAGCTTTCTTT
CASSWGWDTEAFF
>TRBV19|NA|NA|TRBJ1-5
TGTGCCAGTAGTATAGAGCCCGGGTTCCAGCCCCAGCATTTT
CASSIEPGFQPQHF
>TRBV5-1|TRBD2|NA|TRBJ2-3
TGCGCCAGCAGCTTGGGTAGCGGGAGAAGAGATACGCAGTATTTT
CASSLGSGRRDTQYF
>TRBV28|NA|NA|TRBJ2-7
TGTGCCAGCAGAAGCTCCTACGAGCAGTACTTC
CASRSSYEQYF
>TRBV7-5|NA|NA|TRBJ1-1
TGTGCCAGAAGCTTAGAATCGCCAACCCCGGACGGGACTGAAGCTTTCTTT
CARSLESPTPDGTEAFF